A single sample is the source of the 22 T cell receptor beta chains below, sequenced in a study of blood T cell repertoires in COVID-19. TCRdb's table, derived via immunoSEQ multiplex PCR, lists solely in-frame clones and lacks some. The sample shows around 60,000 clones, 85% to 90% of them seen only once. The sample consisted of peripheral blood. These receptors originate from a man aged 55 to 69 with active COVID-19.

V gene TRBV19 combines with J gene TRBJ2-3; D is unclear. Germline V gives CDR1 LNHDA, CDR2 SQIVND (reference sequence). This CDR3 comprises 13 residues. V gave up 4 bases and J gave up 0 bases, with 5 bases separating them. The CDR3 bases are TGTGCCAGTAGTAGGGCAAGCACAGATACGCAGTATTTT. Translating gives CASSRASTDTQYF.

The chain is built from TRBV3-1 (or the pseudogene TRBV3-2) and TRBJ2-5; D remains ambiguous. The CDR3 is made up of 15 amino acids. The germline CDR1 and CDR2 sequences are LGHDT and YNNKEL (reference sequence). V lost 0 bases to trimming and J lost 3 bases, with 11 bases between them. The CDR3 loop is CASSQEVGPKETQYF. The CDR3 DNA reads TGTGCCAGCAGCCAAGAGGTTGGCCCCAAAGAGACCCAGTACTTC.

V usage is TRBV10-3 and J usage is TRBJ2-7; D possibly corresponds to TRBD2 (6 bases). Germline CDR1 reads ENHRY; CDR2 reads SYGVKD. Between the trimmed V and J ends, which lost 3 bases and 7 bases, there was a span of 16 bases. There are 14 residues in the CDR3. Here the CDR3 reads CAISDTLAGGEQYF. The CDR3 DNA reads as TGTGCCATCAGTGATACACTAGCTGGGGGTGAGCAGTACTTC.

This clone was observed a single time. J is TRBJ1-1 and V is TRBV7-8; the D gene is possibly TRBD1 (6 bases). Trimming took 5 bases from V and 7 from J, leaving 14 bases between them. Looked up from germline, CDR1 is SGHVS and CDR2 is FQNEAQ. The CDR3 extends over 13 amino acids. The CDR3 sequence is CASSRRQEFEAFF. For the CDR3, the DNA is TGTGCCAGCAGCCGGAGACAGGAGTTTGAAGCTTTCTTT.

The genes are TRBV28 and TRBJ2-7; a possible D gene is TRBD2 (6 bases). Germline CDR1 and CDR2: MDHEN and SYDVKM. The CDR3 covers 13 residues. Trimming shortened V by 6 bases and J by 4 bases, and 13 bases separated the two germline ends. The CDR3 is CASRGGSSYEQYF. The DNA for the CDR3 is TGTGCCAGCAGGGGGGGATCCTCTTACGAGCAGTACTTC.

The chain couples TRBV11-2 to TRBJ2-2; D is possibly TRBD2 (7 bases). The V end was cut by 5 bases, the J end by 0 bases, with 13 bases between. Looked up from germline, CDR1 is SGHAT and CDR2 is FQNNGV. This CDR3 has 16 amino acids. The CDR3 loop reads CASSRTGGSNTGELFF. The DNA of the CDR3 is TGTGCCAGCAGCAGAACGGGGGGCTCGAACACCGGGGAGCTGTTTTTT.

The chain joins TRBV7-9 to TRBJ2-7; D possibly corresponds to TRBD1 (6 bases). The CDR3 extends over 13 amino acids. Germline values: CDR1 SEHNR, CDR2 FQNEAQ (reference sequence). V gave up 4 bases and J gave up 2 bases, with 9 bases separating them. CDR3 loop: CASSSPGAYEQYF. The CDR3 DNA sequence: TGTGCCAGCAGCTCCCCAGGGGCCTACGAGCAGTACTTC.

The chain carries TRBV27 and TRBJ2-3; 7 bases agree with TRBD1. CDR3 length: 15 residues. Trimming took 8 bases from V and 0 from J; bases not matched to a gene: 8. Germline CDR1 reads MNHEY; CDR2 reads SMNVEV (reference sequence). The CDR3 protein is CASGPGQTSTDTQYF. CDR3 nucleotides: TGTGCCAGCGGACCGGGACAGACAAGCACAGATACGCAGTATTTT.

The V gene is TRBV3-1 (or the pseudogene TRBV3-2), the J gene TRBJ1-2; 8 nucleotides match TRBD1. CDR3 length: 14 amino acids. V shed 4 bases, J shed 6 bases, and the junction held 7 bases outside the gene matches. Germline loops: CDR1 LGHDT, CDR2 YNNKEL (reference sequence). CDR3 nucleotide sequence: TGTGCCAGCAGCCGGGCGGGCAGGGGGCATGGCTACACCTTC. Encoded protein: CASSRAGRGHGYTF.

V gene TRBV2 combines with J gene TRBJ2-4; D not certain. The germline V and J ends were trimmed by 0 bases and 8 bases, with 11 bases remaining between them. The CDR3 runs to 14 residues. Germline lookup yields CDR1 SNHLY and CDR2 FYNNEI. CDR3 sequence: CASSEAPGLDIQYF. In DNA form, the CDR3 reads TGTGCCAGCAGTGAAGCGCCCGGGTTGGACATTCAGTACTTC.

This chain links TRBV3-1 (or the pseudogene TRBV3-2) with TRBJ1-2; D unresolved. With 0 bases removed from V and 7 bases from J, the gap between germline ends came to 6 bases. The germline V gene encodes CDR1 LGHDT and CDR2 YNNKEL (reference sequence). This CDR3 has 12 amino acids. DNA of the CDR3: TGTGCCAGCAGCCAAGAACGGTTTGGCTACACCTTC. It codes for CASSQERFGYTF.

CDR3 region: CASSQRGLAGGNEQFF. In DNA, the CDR3 is TGCGCCAGCAGCCAAAGGGGACTAGCGGGGGGTAATGAGCAGTTCTTC. V is TRBV4-3 and J is TRBJ2-1; TRBD2 matches at 15 bases. Trimming removed 2 bases from V and 7 bases from J; junction bases left unmatched: 3. CDR1 and CDR2 (germline): LGHNA, YSLEER. The CDR3 runs 16 residues.

The genes are TRBV5-1 and TRBJ2-1; D gene ambiguous. Germline V gene sequence: CDR1 SGHRS, CDR2 YFSETQ. The CDR3 is 14 amino acids. V was trimmed by 1 base and J by 2 bases, leaving 7 bases between them. DNA of the CDR3: TGCGCCAGCAGCTTGAGCACAGCCTACAATGAGCAGTTCTTC. Encoded protein: CASSLSTAYNEQFF.

The J gene is TRBJ1-5, the V gene TRBV5-4; D is uncertain. Looked up from germline, CDR1 is SGHNT and CDR2 is YYREEE (reference sequence). The CDR3 covers 15 residues. Trimming took 1 base from V and 6 from J, leaving 14 bases between them. The CDR3, as DNA: TGTGCCAGCAGCTTGCATGGAGGAGAACTTCAGCCCCAGCATTTT. This encodes CASSLHGGELQPQHF.

The chain couples TRBV19 to TRBJ2-7; TRBD1 matches 7 bases. This CDR3 spans 14 amino acids. CDR1 is LNHDA and CDR2 is SQIVND in the germline V gene (reference sequence). V lost 3 bases and J lost 6; bases outside the gene matches: 8. The CDR3 region is CASSIRQGVSEQYF. CDR3 DNA: TGTGCCAGTAGTATCCGCCAGGGGGTATCCGAGCAGTACTTC.

The rearrangement joins TRBV4-2 to TRBJ2-7, with 7 bases aligning to TRBD2. The CDR3 is 15 residues long. V lost 4 bases and J lost 5; bases outside the gene matches: 11. From germline, CDR1 is LGHNA and CDR2 YNFKEQ. The CDR3 spells CASSPAERGAHEQYF. Written as DNA, the CDR3 is TGTGCCAGCAGCCCCGCGGAGCGGGGAGCCCACGAGCAGTACTTC.

J is TRBJ2-1 and V is TRBV30; 10 nucleotides line up with TRBD2. V lost 1 base, J lost 5 bases, and 2 bases stayed unmatched. The CDR3 extends over 14 amino acids. Per germline, CDR1 GTSNPN and CDR2 SVGIG (reference sequence). CDR3 nucleotides: TGTGCCTGGAGTGGTAGCGGGGGGAACAATGAGCAGTTCTTC. Translating it yields CAWSGSGGNNEQFF.

This clone was found once. A junction end diverges from the germline sequence, so it may reflect a read error. The chain couples TRBV30 to TRBJ2-2; the match to TRBD1 covers 7 bases. Germline loops: CDR1 GTSNPN, CDR2 SVGIG (reference sequence). The CDR3 consists of 10 residues. Written as DNA, the CDR3 is TGTGCCTGTTATCAGGGGGTGCTGTTTTTT. Its translation: CACYQGVLFF.

The genes are TRBV19 and TRBJ1-2; D possibly corresponds to TRBD1 (6 bases). Looked up from germline, CDR1 is LNHDA and CDR2 is SQIVND (reference sequence). The CDR3 has 10 amino acids. Trimming cost V 7 bases and J 6 bases, with 6 bases left between them. In DNA, the CDR3 is TGTGCCAGTAAGGGGGATGGCTACACCTTC. Translation: CASKGDGYTF.

V usage is TRBV29-1 and J usage is TRBJ2-7; 7 positions match TRBD2. Germline CDR1 SQVTM, CDR2 ANQGSEA. The CDR3 sequence is 14 residues long. V was pared by 4 bases and J by 1 base, with 7 bases of the junction left unmatched. The DNA for the CDR3 is TGCAGCGTTGCTATTCTAGCGGATTCCTACGAGCAGTACTTC. It specifies CSVAILADSYEQYF.

The chain employs TRBV7-2 and TRBJ2-4; 11 positions match TRBD2. Germline V gene data show CDR1 as SGHTA and CDR2 as FQGNSA. V was pared by 1 base and J by 3 bases, with 8 bases of the junction left unmatched. The CDR3 spans 18 residues. This chain's CDR3 is CASSLVPSGRRGKNIQYF. CDR3 nucleotides: TGTGCCAGCAGCTTAGTCCCTAGCGGGAGGCGAGGCAAAAACATTCAGTACTTC.

The CDR3 DNA reads TGTGCCAGCAAAACTGACAATCCCTACGAGCAGTACTTC. Translating gives CASKTDNPYEQYF. The chain recombines TRBV28 with TRBJ2-7; D is unresolved. The CDR3 length is 13 residues. Germline CDR1 MDHEN, CDR2 SYDVKM. The germline V and J ends were trimmed by 7 bases and 2 bases, with 12 bases remaining between them. The full variable domain, completed using reference TRBV28 and TRBJ2-7, is DVKVTQSSRYLVKRTGEKVFLECVQDMDHENMFWYRQDPGLGLRLIYFSYDVKMKEKGDIPEGYSVSREKKERFSLILESASTNQTSMYLCASKTDNPYEQYFGPGTRLTVT.